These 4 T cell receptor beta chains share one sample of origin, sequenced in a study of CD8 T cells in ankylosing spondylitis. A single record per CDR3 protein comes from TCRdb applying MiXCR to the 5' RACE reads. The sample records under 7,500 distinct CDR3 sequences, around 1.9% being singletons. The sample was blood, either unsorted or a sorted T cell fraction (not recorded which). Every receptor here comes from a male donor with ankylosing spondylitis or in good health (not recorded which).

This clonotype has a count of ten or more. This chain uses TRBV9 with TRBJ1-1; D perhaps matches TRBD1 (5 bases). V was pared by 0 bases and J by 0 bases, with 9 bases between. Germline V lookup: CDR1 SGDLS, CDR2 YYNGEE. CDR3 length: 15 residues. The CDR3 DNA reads TGTGCCAGCAGCGTAGTTCAGGGCATGAACACTGAAGCTTTCTTT. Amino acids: CASSVVQGMNTEAFF.

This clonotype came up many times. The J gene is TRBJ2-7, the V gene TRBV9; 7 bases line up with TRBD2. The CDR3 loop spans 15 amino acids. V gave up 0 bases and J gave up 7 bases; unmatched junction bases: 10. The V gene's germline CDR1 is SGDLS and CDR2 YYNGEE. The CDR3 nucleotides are TGTGCCAGCAGCGTAGTCCCTAGCGGAGCCTTAGAGCAGTACTTC. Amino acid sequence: CASSVVPSGALEQYF.

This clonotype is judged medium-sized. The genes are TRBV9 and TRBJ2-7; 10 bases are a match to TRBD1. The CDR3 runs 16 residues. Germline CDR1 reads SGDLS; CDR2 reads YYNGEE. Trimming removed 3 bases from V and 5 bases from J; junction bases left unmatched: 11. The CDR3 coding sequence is TGTGCCAGCAGCGCCGGACAGGGGGGTGGGAAGGACGAGCAGTACTTC. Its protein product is CASSAGQGGGKDEQYF.

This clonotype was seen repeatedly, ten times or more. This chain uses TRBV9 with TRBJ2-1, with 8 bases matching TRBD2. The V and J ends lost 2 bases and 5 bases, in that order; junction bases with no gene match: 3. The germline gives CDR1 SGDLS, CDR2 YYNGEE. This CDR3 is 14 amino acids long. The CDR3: CASSVREVHNEQFF. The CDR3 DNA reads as TGTGCCAGCAGCGTGCGGGAGGTCCACAATGAGCAGTTCTTC.